These 9 T cell receptor beta chains share one sample of origin, sequenced in a study of blood T cells in healthy people across ages. Sample-barcoded 5' priming and a J-beta primer mix drove a second PCR of about 6 to 12 cycles. TCRdb ran MiXCR on the 5' RACE reads and lists one entry per CDR3 protein. Of around 500,000 distinct CDR3 sequences listed, around half are singletons. The material sequenced was blood. The receptors come from a man older than 75 in good health.

V usage is TRBV30 and J usage is TRBJ2-6; D may be TRBD1 (6 bases). Trimming cost V 4 bases and J 1 base, with 14 bases left between them. This CDR3 has 16 amino acids. Germline lookup yields CDR1 GTSNPN and CDR2 SVGIG (reference sequence). In DNA form, the CDR3 reads TGTGCCTGGATCCGGTGGGGGCCATCTGGGGCCAACGTCCTGACTTTC. It specifies CAWIRWGPSGANVLTF.

The chain links TRBV7-2 to TRBJ1-1, with a tentative D call TRBD1 (6 bases). Germline CDR1 reads SGHTA; CDR2 reads FQGNSA. This CDR3 region has 14 residues. V lost 4 bases and J lost 7, with 16 bases in between. The CDR3 nucleotides are TGTGCCAGCAGCTACGCCGGACAGCCGGATGAAGCTTTCTTT. Residues: CASSYAGQPDEAFF.

The chain is built from TRBV12-3 or TRBV12-4 and TRBJ2-1; D possibly matches TRBD1 or TRBD2 (5 bases each). This CDR3 has 12 residues. V lost 4 bases to trimming and J lost 10 bases, with 11 bases between them. The CDR3 loop reads CASSSRWGEQFF. In DNA, the CDR3 is TGTGCCAGCAGTTCTCGATGGGGGGAGCAGTTCTTC.

This clonotype was observed a few times. This rearrangement joins TRBV25-1 to TRBJ2-6; a weak D match, TRBD2 (7 bases). The CDR3 spans 18 residues. Trimming removed 3 bases from V and 4 bases from J, with 19 bases in between. Germline V lookup: CDR1 MGHDK, CDR2 SYGVNS. This chain's CDR3 is CASSDGYGGATGANVLTF. DNA for the CDR3: TGTGCCAGCAGTGATGGGTATGGGGGGGCGACGGGGGCCAACGTCCTGACTTTC.

This chain connects TRBV20-1 to TRBJ2-3, with D perhaps TRBD2 (7 bases). Trimming took off 0 bases at V and 2 bases at J, with 12 bases between the two ends. Germline loops: CDR1 DFQATT, CDR2 SNEGSKA (reference sequence). The CDR3 is 15 amino acids. CDR3 sequence: CSAREARGATDTQYF. In DNA, the CDR3 is TGCAGTGCTAGAGAGGCTCGGGGGGCCACAGATACGCAGTATTTT.

J is TRBJ2-3 and V is TRBV20-1; no reliable D call. V lost 6 bases and J lost 2, with 15 bases in between. The CDR3 covers 14 residues. Germline V gene data show CDR1 as DFQATT and CDR2 as SNEGSKA (reference sequence). This CDR3 reads CSAPSPLYTDTQYF. The CDR3 coding sequence is TGCAGTGCCCCGAGCCCGCTATACACAGATACGCAGTATTTT.

This CDR3 reads CASSLEPLYEQYF. CDR3 sequence (DNA): TGTGCCAGCAGCTTAGAGCCGCTCTACGAGCAGTACTTC. This chain connects TRBV7-6 to TRBJ2-7, with D uncertain. The V gene lost 1 base and the J gene lost 3 bases, with 7 bases spanning the gap. CDR1 is SGHVS and CDR2 is FNYEAQ in the germline V gene. This CDR3 spans 13 amino acids.

This clonotype was seen more than once but under ten times. V gene TRBV4-2 combines with J gene TRBJ2-7; 10 positions agree with TRBD2. CDR1 is LGHNA and CDR2 is YNFKEQ in the germline V gene. The J segment lost 2 bases and the V segment lost 1 base, leaving 8 bases of the junction unmatched. The CDR3 totals 17 residues. The CDR3 protein is CASSQASRTSGTYEQYF. The CDR3 region has the DNA TGTGCCAGCAGCCAAGCCTCCAGGACTAGCGGAACCTACGAGCAGTACTTC.

This clonotype was observed many times. The chain uses TRBV5-1 and TRBJ2-1; 8 positions match TRBD1. The length of the CDR3 is 15 residues. V lost 4 bases to trimming and J lost 2 bases; unmatched junction nucleotides: 5. Germline lookup yields CDR1 SGHRS and CDR2 YFSETQ. CDR3 bases: TGCGCCAGCAGCCCGGGACAGGCACCCTACAATGAGCAGTTCTTC. This translates into CASSPGQAPYNEQFF.